One sample yielded the 6 T cell receptor beta chains listed below, sequenced in a study of blood T cell repertoires in COVID-19. Assay used: immunoSEQ multiplex PCR; TCRdb lists only in-frame clones, some missing. The sample records roughly 160,000 clones, 80% being singletons. Sequenced material: PBMCs or T cells enriched from blood (not recorded which). The receptors were sampled from a woman between 55 and 75 years old who had recovered from COVID-19.

This clone was detected once. The chain couples TRBV11-3 to TRBJ2-2; no reliable D call. Germline lookup yields CDR1 SGHNT and CDR2 YENEEA. V lost 1 base and J 6 bases, leaving 9 bases between the germline ends. The CDR3 consists of 14 residues. CDR3 bases: TGTGCCAGCAGCTTAGTCAGCGCCGCCGGGGAGCTGTTTTTT. This gives the protein CASSLVSAAGELFF.

This clone was seen only once. This chain uses TRBV24-1 with TRBJ2-5, with D maybe TRBD1 (7 bases). V lost 5 bases, J lost 5 bases, and 20 bases lay in between. This CDR3 is built from 16 residues. CDR1 and CDR2 from the germline V gene are KGHDR and SFDVKD. CDR3 bases: TGTGCCACCAGTGCCTCCCGACAGGGAGGTAGGGAGACCCAGTACTTC. Amino acids: CATSASRQGGRETQYF.

There are a few counts of this clone. The chain carries TRBV2 and TRBJ2-1, with D possibly TRBD2 on 5 matching bases. Germline V gives CDR1 SNHLY, CDR2 FYNNEI. There are 15 residues in the CDR3. V dropped 0 bases and J dropped 6 bases, with 12 bases sitting between them. The CDR3 region has the DNA TGTGCCAGCAGTGAAGCGCTGACCGGGGTCAATGAGCAGTTCTTC. Its protein is CASSEALTGVNEQFF.

This sequence joins TRBV5-1 and TRBJ2-5; TRBD1 might be the D (6 bases). The CDR3 runs to 14 residues. V dropped 4 bases and J dropped 2 bases, with 12 bases sitting between them. Germline assignment: CDR1 SGHRS and CDR2 YFSETQ. The CDR3 DNA reads as TGCGCCAGCAGCGGTGGGGGCGGACAAGAGACCCAGTACTTC. Translation: CASSGGGGQETQYF.

This clone occurred once. The chain links TRBV7-2 to TRBJ1-4; D unclear. V lost 1 base, J lost 5 bases, and 8 bases lay in between. The CDR3 spans 14 residues. CDR1 is SGHTA, CDR2 FQGNSA, per germline. CDR3 sequence (DNA): TGTGCCAGCAGCTTAGGAGGGTACAATGAAAAACTGTTTTTT. The encoded protein is CASSLGGYNEKLFF.

The chain links TRBV3-1 (or the pseudogene TRBV3-2) to TRBJ1-2; 9 bases align to TRBD1. Germline V gives CDR1 LGHDT, CDR2 YNNKEL (reference sequence). With 1 base clipped from V and 3 bases from J, the junction kept 0 bases outside the gene matches. This CDR3 is built from 14 residues. CDR3 nucleotide sequence: TGTGCCAGCAGCCAAGGGGACAGGGACTATGGCTACACCTTC. This sequence encodes CASSQGDRDYGYTF.